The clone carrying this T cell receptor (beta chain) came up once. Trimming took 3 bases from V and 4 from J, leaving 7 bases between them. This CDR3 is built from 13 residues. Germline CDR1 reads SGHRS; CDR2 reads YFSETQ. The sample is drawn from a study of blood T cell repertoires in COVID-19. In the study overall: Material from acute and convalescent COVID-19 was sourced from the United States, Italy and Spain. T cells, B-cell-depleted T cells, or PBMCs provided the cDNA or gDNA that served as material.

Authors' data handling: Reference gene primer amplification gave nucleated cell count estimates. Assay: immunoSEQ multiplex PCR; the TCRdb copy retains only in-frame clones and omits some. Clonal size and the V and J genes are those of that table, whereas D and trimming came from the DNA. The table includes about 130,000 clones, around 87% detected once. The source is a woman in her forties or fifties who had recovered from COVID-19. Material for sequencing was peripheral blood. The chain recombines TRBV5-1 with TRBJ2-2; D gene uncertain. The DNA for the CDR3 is TGCGCCAGCAGCTCTGACTCCACCGGGGAGCTGTTTTTT. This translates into CASSSDSTGELFF.